The TCR beta chain under discussion was sequenced for a study of identical twins. CDR3 length equals 15 residues. V was trimmed by 1 base and J by 4 bases, leaving 8 bases between them. Per germline, CDR1 SEHNR and CDR2 FQNEAQ (reference sequence). MiXCR, applied by TCRdb to the 5' RACE reads, yields one record per CDR3 protein. The sample has 350,000 or so distinct CDR3 sequences, approximately 10% seen once; the top ten hold 8% to 10%. The chain links TRBV7-9 to TRBJ2-6; D unclear. Sequenced input: naive T cells sorted from blood. The sequence was obtained from a woman aged 45-59 years in good health. The CDR3, as DNA: TGTGCCAGCAGCTTAGTTGTGGACGGGGCCAACGTCCTGACTTTC. Its translation: CASSLVVDGANVLTF.